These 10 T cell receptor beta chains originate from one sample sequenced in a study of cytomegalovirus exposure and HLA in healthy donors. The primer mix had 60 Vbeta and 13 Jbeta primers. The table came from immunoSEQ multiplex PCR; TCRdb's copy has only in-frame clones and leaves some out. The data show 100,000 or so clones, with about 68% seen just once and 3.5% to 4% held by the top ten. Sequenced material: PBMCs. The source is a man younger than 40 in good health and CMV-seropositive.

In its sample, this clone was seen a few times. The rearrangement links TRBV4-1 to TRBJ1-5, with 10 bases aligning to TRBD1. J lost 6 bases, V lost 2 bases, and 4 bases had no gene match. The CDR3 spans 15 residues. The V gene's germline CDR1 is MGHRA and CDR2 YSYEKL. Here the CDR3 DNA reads TGCGCCAGCAGCCAAAGACAGGGGGCTAGTCAGCCCCAGCATTTT. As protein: CASSQRQGASQPQHF.

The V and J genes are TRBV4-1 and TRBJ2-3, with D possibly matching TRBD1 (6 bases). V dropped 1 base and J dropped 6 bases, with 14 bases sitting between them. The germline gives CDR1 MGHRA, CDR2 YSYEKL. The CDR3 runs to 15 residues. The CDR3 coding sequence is TGCGCCAGCAGCCAAGGAGGGGTGGGGGCGGATACGCAGTATTTT. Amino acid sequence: CASSQGGVGADTQYF.

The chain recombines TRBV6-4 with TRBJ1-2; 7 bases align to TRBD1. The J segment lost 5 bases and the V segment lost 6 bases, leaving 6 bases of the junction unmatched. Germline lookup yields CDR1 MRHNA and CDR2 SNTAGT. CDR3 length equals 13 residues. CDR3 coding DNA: TGTGCCAGCAGGGAGGGGACAGCTTATGGCTACACCTTC. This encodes CASREGTAYGYTF.

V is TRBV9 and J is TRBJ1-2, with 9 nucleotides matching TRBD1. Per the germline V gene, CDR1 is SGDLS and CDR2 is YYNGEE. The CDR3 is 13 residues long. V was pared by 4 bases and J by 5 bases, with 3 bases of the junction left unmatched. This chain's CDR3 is CASSSGQGYGYTF. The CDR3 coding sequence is TGTGCCAGCAGCTCCGGACAGGGGTATGGCTACACCTTC. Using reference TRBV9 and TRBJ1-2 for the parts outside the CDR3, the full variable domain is DSGVTQTPKHLITATGQRVTLRCSPRSGDLSVYWYQQSLDQGLQFLIQYYNGEERAKGNILERFSAQQFPDLHSELNLSSLELGDSALYFCASSSGQGYGYTFGSGTRLTVV.

CDR3 nucleotide sequence: TGTGCCAGCAGTTACTCGACCCAGGGCTTGGGAGAAAAACTGTTTTTT. It codes for CASSYSTQGLGEKLFF. The chain couples TRBV6-5 to TRBJ1-4; tentatively, D is TRBD1 (5 bases). V gave up 0 bases and J gave up 8 bases, with 16 bases separating them. The CDR3 totals 16 residues. Germline CDR1 and CDR2: MNHEY and SVGAGI.

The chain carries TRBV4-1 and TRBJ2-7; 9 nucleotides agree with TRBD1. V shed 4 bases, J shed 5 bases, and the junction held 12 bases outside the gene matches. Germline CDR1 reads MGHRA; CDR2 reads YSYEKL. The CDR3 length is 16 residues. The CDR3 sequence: CASSRRPGQGGNEQYF. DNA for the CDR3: TGCGCCAGCAGCCGGCGACCGGGACAGGGAGGTAACGAGCAGTACTTC.

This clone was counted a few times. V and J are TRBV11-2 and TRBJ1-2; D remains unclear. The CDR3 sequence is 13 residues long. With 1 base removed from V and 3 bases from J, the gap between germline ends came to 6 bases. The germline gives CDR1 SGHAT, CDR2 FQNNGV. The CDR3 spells CASSLVGDYGYTF. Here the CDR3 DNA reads TGTGCCAGCAGCTTAGTCGGAGACTATGGCTACACCTTC.

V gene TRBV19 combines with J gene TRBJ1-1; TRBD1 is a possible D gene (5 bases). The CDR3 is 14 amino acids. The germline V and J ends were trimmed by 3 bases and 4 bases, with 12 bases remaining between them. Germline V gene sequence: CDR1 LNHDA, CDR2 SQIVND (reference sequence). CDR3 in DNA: TGTGCCAGTAGTATTGGAGCAGGGCCCACTGAAGCTTTCTTT. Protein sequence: CASSIGAGPTEAFF.

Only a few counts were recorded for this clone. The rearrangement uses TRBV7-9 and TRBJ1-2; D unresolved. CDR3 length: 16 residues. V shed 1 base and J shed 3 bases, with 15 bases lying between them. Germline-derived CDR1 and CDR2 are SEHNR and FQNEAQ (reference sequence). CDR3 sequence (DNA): TGTGCCAGCAGCTTAGGCGGCGGTGTATGGGACTATGGCTACACCTTC. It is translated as CASSLGGGVWDYGYTF.

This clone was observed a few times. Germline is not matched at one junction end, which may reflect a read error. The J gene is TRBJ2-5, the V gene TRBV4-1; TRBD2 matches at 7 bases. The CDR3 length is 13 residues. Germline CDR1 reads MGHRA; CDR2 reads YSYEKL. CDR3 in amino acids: CASSQGREETQYF. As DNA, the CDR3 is TGTGCCAGCAGCCAAGGGAGGGAAGAGACCCAGTACTTC.